What follows describes a single T cell receptor beta chain. A read error is possible here, since a much larger clone lies one base away. Total RNA (roughly 550 ng) served as template for TCR beta cDNA synthesis primed by a constant-region primer. Library construction for TCR beta comprised three nested multiplex PCR rounds performed with slightly modified ARM-PCR. Two initial PCR rounds of approximately 10 cycles each paired TRBV1-TRBV30 forward primers with a C-beta reverse primer. One entry per CDR3 protein results from TCRdb running MiXCR on the multiplex PCR reads. The sample includes approximately 320,000 distinct CDR3 sequences, almost 60% seen only once; the top ten take more than 15%. This CDR3 comprises 16 residues. The sample is drawn from a study of tumor-infiltrating lymphocytes in primary liver carcinoma. Germline DNA was also extracted, and blood RNA was taken from unsorted whole blood.

The source material was peripheral blood. This receptor was taken from a woman aged 25 to 45 with primary liver carcinoma and hepatitis B virus infection. The J gene is TRBJ2-3, the V gene TRBV12-3 or TRBV12-4; 13 nucleotides line up with TRBD2. CDR3 residues: CASTPGLAGSTETQYF. The CDR3 coding sequence is TGTGCCAGCACCCCGGGACTAGCGGGGAGCACAGAAACGCAGTATTTT.